This T cell receptor beta chain was identified in a study of T cells in Graves' hyperthyroidism and ophthalmopathy. For the study at large: Peripheral blood was obtained at initial diagnosis, preceding any treatment.

Researchers barred patients who had uncontrolled infection, other autoimmune disease, pregnancy or lactation. There were TCR beta CDR3 regions amplified from RNA transcripts. First-round RT-PCR targeting the TCR CDR3 was performed with the HTBI primer set. TCRdb re-derived calls from the multiplex PCR reads in MiXCR, one entry per CDR3 protein. The sample carries hundreds of thousands of distinct CDR3 sequences, 14% to 15% recorded once. Findings of the study overall: The model made its ophthalmopathy prediction, and onset followed a median around 6.5 months later. Clonotypes that were expanded in thyroid above 0.001 mostly appeared in blood too.

The table lists this clonotype with many counts. The antigen remains unidentified. With 6 bases clipped from V and 4 bases from J, the junction kept 6 bases outside the gene matches. The CDR3 length is 15 residues. The specimen sequenced was blood. The V gene is TRBV12-3 or TRBV12-4, the J gene TRBJ2-5; 12 nucleotides line up with TRBD1. The clonotype originates from a woman between 35 and 50 years old with Graves' ophthalmopathy. CDR3 amino acids: CASSPRDRGLETQYF. CDR3 DNA sequence: TGTGCCAGCAGCCCCCGGGACAGGGGGCTAGAGACCCAGTACTTC.